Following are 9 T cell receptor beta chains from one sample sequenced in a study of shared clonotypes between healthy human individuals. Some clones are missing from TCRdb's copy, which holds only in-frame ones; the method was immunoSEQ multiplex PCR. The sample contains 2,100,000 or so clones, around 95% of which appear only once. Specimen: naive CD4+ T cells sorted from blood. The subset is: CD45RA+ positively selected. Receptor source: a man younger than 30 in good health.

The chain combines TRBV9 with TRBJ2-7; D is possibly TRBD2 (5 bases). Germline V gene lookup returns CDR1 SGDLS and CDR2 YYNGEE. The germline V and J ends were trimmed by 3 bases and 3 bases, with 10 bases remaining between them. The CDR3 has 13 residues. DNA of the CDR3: TGTGCCAGCAGCGGCCTCCGGGACTACGAGCAGTACTTC. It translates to CASSGLRDYEQYF.

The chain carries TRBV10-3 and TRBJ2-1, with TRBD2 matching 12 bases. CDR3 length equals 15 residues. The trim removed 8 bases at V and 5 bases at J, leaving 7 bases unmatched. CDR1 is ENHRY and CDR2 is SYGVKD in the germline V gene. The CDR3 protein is CAIERLAGAHNEQFF. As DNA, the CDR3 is TGTGCCATCGAGAGACTAGCGGGAGCCCACAATGAGCAGTTCTTC.

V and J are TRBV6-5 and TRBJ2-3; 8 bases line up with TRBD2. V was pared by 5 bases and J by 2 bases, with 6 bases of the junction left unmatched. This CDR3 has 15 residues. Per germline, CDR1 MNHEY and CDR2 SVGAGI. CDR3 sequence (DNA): TGTGCCAGCAGTACCGGGAGGGCACACACAGATACGCAGTATTTT. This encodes CASSTGRAHTDTQYF.

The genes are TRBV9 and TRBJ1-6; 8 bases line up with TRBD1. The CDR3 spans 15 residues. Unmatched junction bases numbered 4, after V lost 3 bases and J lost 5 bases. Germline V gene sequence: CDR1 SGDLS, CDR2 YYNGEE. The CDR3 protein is CASSARTGNNSPLHF. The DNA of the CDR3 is TGTGCCAGCAGCGCCCGGACAGGGAATAATTCACCCCTCCACTTT.

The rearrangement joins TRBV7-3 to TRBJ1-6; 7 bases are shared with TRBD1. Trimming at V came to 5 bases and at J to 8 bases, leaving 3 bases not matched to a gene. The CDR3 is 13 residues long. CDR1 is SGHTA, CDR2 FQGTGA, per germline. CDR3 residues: CASSADRDSPLHF. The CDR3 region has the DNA TGTGCCAGCAGCGCCGACAGGGATTCACCCCTCCACTTT.

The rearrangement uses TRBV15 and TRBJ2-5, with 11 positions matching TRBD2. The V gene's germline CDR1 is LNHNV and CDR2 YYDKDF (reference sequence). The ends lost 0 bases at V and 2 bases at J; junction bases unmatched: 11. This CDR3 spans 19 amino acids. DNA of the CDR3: TGTGCCACCAGCAGAGATTTACGGAGACTAGCGGGGCTTCAAGAGACCCAGTACTTC. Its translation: CATSRDLRRLAGLQETQYF. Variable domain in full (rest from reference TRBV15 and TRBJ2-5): DAMVIQNPRYQVTQFGKPVTLSCSQTLNHNVMYWYQQKSSQAPKLLFHYYDKDFNNEADTPDNFQSRRPNTSFCFLDIRSPGLGDTAMYLCATSRDLRRLAGLQETQYFGPGTRLLVL.

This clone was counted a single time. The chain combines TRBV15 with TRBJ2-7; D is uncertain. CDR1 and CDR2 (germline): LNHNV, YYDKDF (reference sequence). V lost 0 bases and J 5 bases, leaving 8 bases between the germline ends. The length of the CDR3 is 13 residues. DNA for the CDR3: TGTGCCACCAGCAGAGAGGCGGTCCACGAGCAGTACTTC. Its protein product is CATSREAVHEQYF.

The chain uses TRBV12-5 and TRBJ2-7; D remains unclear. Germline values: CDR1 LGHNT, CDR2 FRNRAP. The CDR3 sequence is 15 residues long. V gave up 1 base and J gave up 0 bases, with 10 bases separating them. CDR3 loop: CASGLGVTSSYEQYF. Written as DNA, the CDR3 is TGTGCTAGTGGTTTGGGGGTGACGAGCTCCTACGAGCAGTACTTC. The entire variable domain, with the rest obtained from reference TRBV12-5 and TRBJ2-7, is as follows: DARVTQTPRHKVTEMGQEVTMRCQPILGHNTVFWYRQTMMQGLELLAYFRNRAPLDDSGMPKDRFSAEMPDATLATLKIQPSEPRDSAVYFCASGLGVTSSYEQYFGPGTRLTVT.

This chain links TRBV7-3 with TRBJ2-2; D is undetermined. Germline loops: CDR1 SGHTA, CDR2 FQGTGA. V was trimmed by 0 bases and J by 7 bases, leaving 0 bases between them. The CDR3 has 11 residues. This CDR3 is CASSLTGELFF. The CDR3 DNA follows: TGTGCCAGCAGCTTAACCGGGGAGCTGTTTTTT.